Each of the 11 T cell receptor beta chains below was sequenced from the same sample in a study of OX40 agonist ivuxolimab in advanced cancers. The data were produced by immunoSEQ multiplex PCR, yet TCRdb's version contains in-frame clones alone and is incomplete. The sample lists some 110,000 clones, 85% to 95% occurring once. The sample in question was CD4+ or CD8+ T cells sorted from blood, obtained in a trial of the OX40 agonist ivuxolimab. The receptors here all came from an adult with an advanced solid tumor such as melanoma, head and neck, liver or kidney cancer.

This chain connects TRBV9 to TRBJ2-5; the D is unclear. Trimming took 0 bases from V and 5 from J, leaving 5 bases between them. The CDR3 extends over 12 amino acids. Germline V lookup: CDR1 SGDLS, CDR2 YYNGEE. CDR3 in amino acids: CASSVEAETQYF. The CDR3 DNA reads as TGTGCCAGCAGCGTAGAGGCGGAGACCCAGTACTTC.

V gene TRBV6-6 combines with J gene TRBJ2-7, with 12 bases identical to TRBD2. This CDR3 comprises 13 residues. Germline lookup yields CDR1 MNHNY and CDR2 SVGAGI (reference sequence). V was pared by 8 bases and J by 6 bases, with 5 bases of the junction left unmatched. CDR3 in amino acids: CASVLAGGREQYF. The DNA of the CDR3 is TGTGCCAGCGTCCTAGCGGGAGGGCGCGAGCAGTACTTC.

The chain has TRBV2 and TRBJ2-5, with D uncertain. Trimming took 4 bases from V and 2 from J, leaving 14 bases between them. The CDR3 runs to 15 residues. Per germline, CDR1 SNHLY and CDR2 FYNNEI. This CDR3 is CASSVGSWLQETQYF. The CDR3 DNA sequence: TGTGCCAGCAGTGTAGGGTCCTGGTTGCAAGAGACCCAGTACTTC.

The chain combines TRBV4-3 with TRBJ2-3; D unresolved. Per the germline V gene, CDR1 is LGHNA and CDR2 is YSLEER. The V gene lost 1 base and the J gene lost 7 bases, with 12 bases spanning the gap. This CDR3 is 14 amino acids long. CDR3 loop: CASSQVGLENTQYF. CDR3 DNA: TGCGCCAGCAGCCAAGTAGGGCTAGAGAATACGCAGTATTTT.

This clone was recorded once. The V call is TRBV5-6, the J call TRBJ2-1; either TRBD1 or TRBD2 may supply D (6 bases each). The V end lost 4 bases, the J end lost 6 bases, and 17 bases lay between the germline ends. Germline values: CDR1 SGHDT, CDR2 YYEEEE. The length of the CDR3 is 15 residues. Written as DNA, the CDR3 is TGTGCCAGCAGCCGACCTCACGGGGGCCGCAATGAGCAGTTCTTC. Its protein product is CASSRPHGGRNEQFF.

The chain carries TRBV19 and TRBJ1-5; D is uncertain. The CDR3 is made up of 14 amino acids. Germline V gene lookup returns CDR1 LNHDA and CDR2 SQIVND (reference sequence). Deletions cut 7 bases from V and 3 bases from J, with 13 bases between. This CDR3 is CASNAGRNNQPQHF. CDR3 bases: TGTGCCAGTAATGCTGGACGGAACAATCAGCCCCAGCATTTT.

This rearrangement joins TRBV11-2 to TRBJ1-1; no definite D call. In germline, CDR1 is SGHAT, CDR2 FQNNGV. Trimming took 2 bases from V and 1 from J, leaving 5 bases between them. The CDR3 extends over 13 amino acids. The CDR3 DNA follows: TGTGCCAGCAGCTTACGCCAGAACACTGAAGCTTTCTTT. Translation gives CASSLRQNTEAFF.

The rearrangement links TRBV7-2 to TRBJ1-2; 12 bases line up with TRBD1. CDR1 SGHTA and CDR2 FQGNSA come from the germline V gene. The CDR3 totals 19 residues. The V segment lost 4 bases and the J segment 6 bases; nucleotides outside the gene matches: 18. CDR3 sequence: CASSYNPGTGGRVKDGYTF. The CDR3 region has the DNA TGTGCCAGCAGCTACAACCCTGGGACAGGGGGCCGTGTTAAGGATGGCTACACCTTC.

This CDR3 reads CASSLSVGGREQYF. DNA for the CDR3: TGTGCCAGCAGCTTATCCGTGGGTGGGAGGGAGCAGTACTTC. The chain links TRBV11-3 to TRBJ2-7; a possible D gene is TRBD2 (6 bases). The CDR3 runs to 14 residues. Trimming removed 2 bases from V and 7 bases from J, with 15 bases in between. Germline assignment: CDR1 SGHNT and CDR2 YENEEA.

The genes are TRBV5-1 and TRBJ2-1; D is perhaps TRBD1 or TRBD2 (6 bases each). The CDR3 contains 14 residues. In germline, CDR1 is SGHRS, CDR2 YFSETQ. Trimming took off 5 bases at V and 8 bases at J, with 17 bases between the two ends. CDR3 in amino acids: CASRRDARGDEQFF. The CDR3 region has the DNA TGCGCCAGCAGGCGGGACGCCAGGGGTGATGAGCAGTTCTTC. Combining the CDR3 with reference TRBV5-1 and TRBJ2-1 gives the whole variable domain KAGVTQTPRYLIKTRGQQVTLSCSPISGHRSVSWYQQTPGQGLQFLFEYFSETQRNKGNFPGRFSGRQFSNSRSEMNVSTLELGDSALYLCASRRDARGDEQFFGPGTRLTVL.

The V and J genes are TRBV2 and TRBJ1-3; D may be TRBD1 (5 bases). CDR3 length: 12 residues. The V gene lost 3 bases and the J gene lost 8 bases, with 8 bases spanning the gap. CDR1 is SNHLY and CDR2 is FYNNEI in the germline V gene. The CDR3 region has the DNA TGTGCCAGCAGTGACAGGGTCCACACCATATATTTT. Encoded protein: CASSDRVHTIYF.